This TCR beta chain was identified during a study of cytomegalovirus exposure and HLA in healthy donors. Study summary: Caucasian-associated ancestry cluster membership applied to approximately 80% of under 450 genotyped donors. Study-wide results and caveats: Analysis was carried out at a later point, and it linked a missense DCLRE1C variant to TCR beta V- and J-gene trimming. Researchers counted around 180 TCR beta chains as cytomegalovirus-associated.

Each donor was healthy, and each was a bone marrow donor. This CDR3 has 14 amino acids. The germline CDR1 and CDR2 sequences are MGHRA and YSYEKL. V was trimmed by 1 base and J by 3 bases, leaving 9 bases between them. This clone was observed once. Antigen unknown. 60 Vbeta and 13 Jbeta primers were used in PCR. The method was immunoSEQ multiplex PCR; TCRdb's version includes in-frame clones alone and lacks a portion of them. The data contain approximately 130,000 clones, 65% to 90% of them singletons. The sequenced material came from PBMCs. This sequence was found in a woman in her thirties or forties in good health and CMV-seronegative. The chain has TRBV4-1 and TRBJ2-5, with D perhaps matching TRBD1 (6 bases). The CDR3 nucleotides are TGCGCCAGCAGCCAAGTTCCAGGGGAAGAGACCCAGTACTTC. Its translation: CASSQVPGEETQYF.